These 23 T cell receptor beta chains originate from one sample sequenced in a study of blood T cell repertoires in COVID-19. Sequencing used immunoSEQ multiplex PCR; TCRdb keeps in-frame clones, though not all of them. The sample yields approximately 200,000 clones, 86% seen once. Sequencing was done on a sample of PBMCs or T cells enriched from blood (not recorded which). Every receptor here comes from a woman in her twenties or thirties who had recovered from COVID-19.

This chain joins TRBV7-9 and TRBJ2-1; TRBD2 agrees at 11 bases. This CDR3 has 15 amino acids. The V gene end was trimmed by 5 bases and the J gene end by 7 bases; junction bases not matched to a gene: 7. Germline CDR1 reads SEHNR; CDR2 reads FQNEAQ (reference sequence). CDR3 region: CASSPRVAGGNEQFF. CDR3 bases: TGTGCCAGCAGCCCTCGGGTAGCGGGAGGGAATGAGCAGTTCTTC.

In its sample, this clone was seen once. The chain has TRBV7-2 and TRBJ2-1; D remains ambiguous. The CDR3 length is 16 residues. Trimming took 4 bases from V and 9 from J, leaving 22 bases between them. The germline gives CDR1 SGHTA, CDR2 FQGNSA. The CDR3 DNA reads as TGTGCCAGCAGCTCCCTGAGGAGCGCCAAAGTTAGTGAGCAGTTCTTC. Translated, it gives CASSSLRSAKVSEQFF.

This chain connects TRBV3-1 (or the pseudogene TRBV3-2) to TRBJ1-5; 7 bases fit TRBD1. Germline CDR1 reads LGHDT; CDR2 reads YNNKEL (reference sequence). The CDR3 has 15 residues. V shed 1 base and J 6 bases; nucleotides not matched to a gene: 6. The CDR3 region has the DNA TGTGCCAGCAGCCAAGGTTATCAGGGGGGTCAGCCCCAGCATTTT. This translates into CASSQGYQGGQPQHF.

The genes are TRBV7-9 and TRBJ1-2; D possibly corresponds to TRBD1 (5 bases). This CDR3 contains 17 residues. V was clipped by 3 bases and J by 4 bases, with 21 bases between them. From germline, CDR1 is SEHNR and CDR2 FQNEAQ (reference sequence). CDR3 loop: CASSLTDTGKTVYGYTF. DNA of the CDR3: TGTGCCAGCAGCTTGACGGACACTGGAAAAACCGTCTATGGCTACACCTTC.

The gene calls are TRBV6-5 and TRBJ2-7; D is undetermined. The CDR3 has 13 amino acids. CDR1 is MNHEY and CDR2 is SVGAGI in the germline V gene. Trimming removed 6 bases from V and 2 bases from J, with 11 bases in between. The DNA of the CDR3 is TGTGCCAGCAGACAACCAAGTACCTACGAGCAGTACTTC. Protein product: CASRQPSTYEQYF.

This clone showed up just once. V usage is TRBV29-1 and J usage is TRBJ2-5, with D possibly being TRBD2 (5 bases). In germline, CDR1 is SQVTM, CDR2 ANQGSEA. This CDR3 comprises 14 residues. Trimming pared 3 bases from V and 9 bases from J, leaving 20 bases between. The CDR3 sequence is CSVEGYITVEAQYF. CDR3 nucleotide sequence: TGCAGCGTTGAGGGATACATTACAGTGGAGGCCCAGTACTTC.

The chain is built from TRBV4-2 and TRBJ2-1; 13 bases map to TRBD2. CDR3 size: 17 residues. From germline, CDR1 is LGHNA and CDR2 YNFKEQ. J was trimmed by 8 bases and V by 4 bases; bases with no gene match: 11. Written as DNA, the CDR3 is TGTGCCAGCAGCCCTCCACTAGCGGGAGGGCCTGGCCATGAGCAGTTCTTC. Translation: CASSPPLAGGPGHEQFF.

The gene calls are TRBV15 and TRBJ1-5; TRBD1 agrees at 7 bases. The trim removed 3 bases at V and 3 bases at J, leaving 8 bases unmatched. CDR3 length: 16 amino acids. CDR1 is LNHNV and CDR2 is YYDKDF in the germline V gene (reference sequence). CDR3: CATSRRDSLYNQPQHF. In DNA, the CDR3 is TGTGCCACCAGCAGGAGGGACAGTTTGTACAATCAGCCCCAGCATTTT. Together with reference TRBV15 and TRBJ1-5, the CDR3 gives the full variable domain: DAMVIQNPRYQVTQFGKPVTLSCSQTLNHNVMYWYQQKSSQAPKLLFHYYDKDFNNEADTPDNFQSRRPNTSFCFLDIRSPGLGDTAMYLCATSRRDSLYNQPQHFGDGTRLSIL.

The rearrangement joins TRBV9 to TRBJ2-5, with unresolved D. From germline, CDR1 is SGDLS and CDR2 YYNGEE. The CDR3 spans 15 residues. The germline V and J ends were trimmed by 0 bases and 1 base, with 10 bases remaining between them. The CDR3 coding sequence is TGTGCCAGCAGCGTAGATGGCGGAACCCAAGAGACCCAGTACTTC. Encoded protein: CASSVDGGTQETQYF.

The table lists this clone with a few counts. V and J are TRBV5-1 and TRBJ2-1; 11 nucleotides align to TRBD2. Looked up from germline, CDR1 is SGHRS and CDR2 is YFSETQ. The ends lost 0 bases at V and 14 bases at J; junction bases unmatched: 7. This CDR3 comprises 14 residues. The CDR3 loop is CASSLGTSGRIEFF. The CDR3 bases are TGCGCCAGCAGCTTGGGTACTAGCGGGAGAATTGAGTTCTTC.

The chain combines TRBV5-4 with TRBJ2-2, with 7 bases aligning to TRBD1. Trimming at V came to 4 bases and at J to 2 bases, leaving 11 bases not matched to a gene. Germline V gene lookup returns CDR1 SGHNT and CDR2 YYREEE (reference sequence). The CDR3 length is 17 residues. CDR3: CASSHGTAKQNTGELFF. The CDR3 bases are TGTGCCAGCAGCCACGGGACAGCCAAACAAAACACCGGGGAGCTGTTTTTT.

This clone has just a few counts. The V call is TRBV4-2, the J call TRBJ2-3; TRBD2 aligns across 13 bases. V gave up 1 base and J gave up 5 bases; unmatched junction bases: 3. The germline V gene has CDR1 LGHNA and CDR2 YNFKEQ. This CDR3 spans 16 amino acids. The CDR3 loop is CASSQGTSGSIDTQYF. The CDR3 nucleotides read TGTGCCAGCAGCCAAGGGACTAGCGGGAGTATAGATACGCAGTATTTT.

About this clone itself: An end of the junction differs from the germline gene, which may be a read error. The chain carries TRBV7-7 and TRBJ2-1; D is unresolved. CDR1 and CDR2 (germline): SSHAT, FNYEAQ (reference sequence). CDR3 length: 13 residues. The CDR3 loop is CASSLDWANEQFF. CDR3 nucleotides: TGTGCTAGCAGCTTAGACTGGGCAAATGAGCAGTTCTTC.

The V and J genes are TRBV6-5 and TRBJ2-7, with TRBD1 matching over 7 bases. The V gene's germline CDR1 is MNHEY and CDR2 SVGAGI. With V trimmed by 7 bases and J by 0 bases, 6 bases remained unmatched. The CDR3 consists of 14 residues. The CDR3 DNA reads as TGTGCCAGCAAGGGACAGAGGAGCTCCTACGAGCAGTACTTC. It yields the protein CASKGQRSSYEQYF.

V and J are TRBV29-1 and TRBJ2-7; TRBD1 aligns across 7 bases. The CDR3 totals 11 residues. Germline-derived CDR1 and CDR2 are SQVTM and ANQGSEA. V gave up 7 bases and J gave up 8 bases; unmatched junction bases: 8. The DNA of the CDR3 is TGCAGCGGGTACGAAGGGGGCAAGCAGTACTTC. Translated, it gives CSGYEGGKQYF.

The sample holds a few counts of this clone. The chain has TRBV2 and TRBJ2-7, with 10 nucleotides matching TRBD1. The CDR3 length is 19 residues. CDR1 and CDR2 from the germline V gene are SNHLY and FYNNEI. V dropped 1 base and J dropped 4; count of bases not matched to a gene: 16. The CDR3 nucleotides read TGTGCCAGCAGTGAAGATCCGGGACAGGGGAGGACTTGGGTTTACGAGCAGTACTTC. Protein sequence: CASSEDPGQGRTWVYEQYF.

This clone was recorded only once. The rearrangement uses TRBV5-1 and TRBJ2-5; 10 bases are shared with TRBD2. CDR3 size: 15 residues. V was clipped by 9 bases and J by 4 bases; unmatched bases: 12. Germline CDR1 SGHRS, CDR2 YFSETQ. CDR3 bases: TGCGCCACCCGAGCGGGAGGGGTCAGAGGAGAGACCCAGTACTTC. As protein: CATRAGGVRGETQYF.

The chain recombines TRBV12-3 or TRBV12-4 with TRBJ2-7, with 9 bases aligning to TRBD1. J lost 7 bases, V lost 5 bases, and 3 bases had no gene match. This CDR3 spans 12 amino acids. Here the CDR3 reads CASSGDRGEQYF. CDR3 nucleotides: TGTGCCAGCAGTGGAGACAGGGGGGAGCAGTACTTC.

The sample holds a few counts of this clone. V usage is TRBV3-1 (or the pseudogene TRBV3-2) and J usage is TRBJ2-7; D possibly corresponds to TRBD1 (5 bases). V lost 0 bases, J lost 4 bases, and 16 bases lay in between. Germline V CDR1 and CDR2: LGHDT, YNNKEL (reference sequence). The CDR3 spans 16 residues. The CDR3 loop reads CASSQDLGRRGYEQYF. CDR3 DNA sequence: TGTGCCAGCAGCCAAGATCTCGGTCGTAGGGGTTACGAGCAGTACTTC.

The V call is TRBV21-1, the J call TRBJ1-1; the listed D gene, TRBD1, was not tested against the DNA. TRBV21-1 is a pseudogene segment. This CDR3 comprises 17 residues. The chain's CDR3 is CASSKVLQDRVRTEAFF. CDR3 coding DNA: TGTGCCAGCAGCAAAGTCCTCCAGGACAGGGTGAGGACTGAAGCTTTCTTT.

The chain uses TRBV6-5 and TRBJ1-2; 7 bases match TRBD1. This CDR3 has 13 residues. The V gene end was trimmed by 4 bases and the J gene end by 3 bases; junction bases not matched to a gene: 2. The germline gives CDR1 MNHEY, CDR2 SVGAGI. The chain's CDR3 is CASSWTGDYGYTF. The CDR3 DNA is TGTGCCAGCAGTTGGACAGGCGACTATGGCTACACCTTC.

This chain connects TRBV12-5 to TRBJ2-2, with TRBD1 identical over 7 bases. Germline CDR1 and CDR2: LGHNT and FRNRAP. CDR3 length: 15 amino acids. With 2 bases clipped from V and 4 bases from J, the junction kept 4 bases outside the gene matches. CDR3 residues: CASGLTGVGTGELFF. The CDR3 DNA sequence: TGTGCTAGTGGTTTGACAGGGGTCGGCACCGGGGAGCTGTTTTTT.

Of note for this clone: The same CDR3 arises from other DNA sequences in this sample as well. The CDR3 DNA reads as TGTGCCAGCAGTTCCGGGTACGAGCAGTACTTC. Protein: CASSSGYEQYF. The chain couples TRBV28 to TRBJ2-7, with D hard to call. The length of the CDR3 is 11 residues. The V end was cut by 4 bases, the J end by 4 bases, with 5 bases between. Per the germline V gene, CDR1 is MDHEN and CDR2 is SYDVKM.